This TCR beta chain was sequenced in a study of blood T cell dynamics during melanoma immunotherapy. The overall study: Metastatic melanoma patients received first-line pembrolizumab or nivolumab plus ipilimumab.

This sample's time point: pre-treatment baseline. This CDR3 region has 14 residues. The germline gives CDR1 MRHNA, CDR2 SNTAGT. V dropped 6 bases and J dropped 9; count of bases not matched to a gene: 11. Comment on this clone: Its specificity is unknown.

Assay used: immunoSEQ multiplex PCR; TCRdb lists only in-frame clones, some missing. The table has about 11,000 clones, 80% to 90% seen once. General study points: At W3, later disease-control patients showed bifurcated PBMC repertoire changes, unlike progressors. It remained unknown if the driving T cell clones were melanoma-specific.

This rearrangement joins TRBV6-4 to TRBJ2-7; TRBD1 aligns across 10 bases. The source of this sequence is a human donor with melanoma. The sample here was blood, taken from a patient treated with checkpoint blockade. The CDR3, as DNA: TGTGCCAGCAGCCCCGGGACAGGGGACGGCGTGCAGTACTTC. Protein sequence: CASSPGTGDGVQYF.